This T cell receptor (beta chain) was retrieved from a study of blood T cell repertoires in COVID-19. Study-wide context: Samples came from the United States, Italy and Spain, spanning acute and convalescent COVID-19. PBMCs, B-cell-depleted T cells, or T cells were the source of the cDNA or gDNA that made up the material.

As handled by the study authors: Estimates of nucleated cell counts were drawn from the amplification of reference gene primers. The data were produced by immunoSEQ multiplex PCR, yet TCRdb's version contains in-frame clones alone and is incomplete. That table furnishes V, J and clone size, whereas the DNA furnished D and trimming. The sample has 50,000 to 70,000 clones; about 86% are singletons. The sequenced sample was peripheral blood. This clonotype originated in a man between 60 and 70 years old with acute or convalescent COVID-19.

This CDR3 reads CASSQEYIGISEETQYF. CDR3 DNA: TGTGCCAGCAGCCAAGAGTATATCGGGATTTCTGAGGAGACCCAGTACTTC. This chain uses TRBV4-2 with TRBJ2-5; D may be TRBD2 (5 bases). CDR1 is LGHNA, CDR2 YNFKEQ, per germline. This CDR3 is built from 17 residues. The V and J ends lost 0 bases and 5 bases respectively, with 19 bases between them.